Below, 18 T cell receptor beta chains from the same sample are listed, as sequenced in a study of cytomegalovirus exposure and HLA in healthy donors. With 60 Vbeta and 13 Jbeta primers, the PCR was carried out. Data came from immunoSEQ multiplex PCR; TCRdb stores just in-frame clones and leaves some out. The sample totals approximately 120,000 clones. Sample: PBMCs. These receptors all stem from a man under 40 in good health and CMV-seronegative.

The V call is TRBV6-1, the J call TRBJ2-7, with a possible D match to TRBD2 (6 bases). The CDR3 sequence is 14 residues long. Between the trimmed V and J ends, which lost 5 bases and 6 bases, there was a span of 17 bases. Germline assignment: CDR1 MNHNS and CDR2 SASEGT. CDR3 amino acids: CASSYMGGGSEQYF. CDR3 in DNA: TGTGCCAGCAGTTATATGGGGGGTGGTAGCGAGCAGTACTTC.

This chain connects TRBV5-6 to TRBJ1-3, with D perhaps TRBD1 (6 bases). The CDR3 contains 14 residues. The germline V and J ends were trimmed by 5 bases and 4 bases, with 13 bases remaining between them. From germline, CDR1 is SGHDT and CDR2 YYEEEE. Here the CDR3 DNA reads TGTGCCAGCAGGCTTACAGGGACAGGAAACACCATATATTTT. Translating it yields CASRLTGTGNTIYF.

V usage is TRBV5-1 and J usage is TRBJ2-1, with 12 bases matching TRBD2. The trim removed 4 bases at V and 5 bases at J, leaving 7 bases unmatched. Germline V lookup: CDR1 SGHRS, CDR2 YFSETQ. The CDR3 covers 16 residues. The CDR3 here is CASSRTSGDSHNEQFF. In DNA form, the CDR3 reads TGCGCCAGCAGCCGGACTAGCGGGGACTCTCACAATGAGCAGTTCTTC.

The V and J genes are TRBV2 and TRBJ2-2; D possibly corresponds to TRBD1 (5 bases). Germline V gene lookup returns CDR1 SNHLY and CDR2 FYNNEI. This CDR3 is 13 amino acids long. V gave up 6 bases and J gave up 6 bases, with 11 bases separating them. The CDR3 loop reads CASSMGQAGELFF. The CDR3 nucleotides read TGTGCCAGCAGCATGGGGCAGGCCGGGGAGCTGTTTTTT.

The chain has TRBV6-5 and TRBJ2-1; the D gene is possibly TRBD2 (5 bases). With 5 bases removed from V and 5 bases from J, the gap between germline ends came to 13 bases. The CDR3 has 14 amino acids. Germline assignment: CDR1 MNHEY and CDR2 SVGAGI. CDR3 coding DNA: TGTGCCAGCAGTCTACGGAGCGGCGACAATGAGCAGTTCTTC. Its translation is CASSLRSGDNEQFF.

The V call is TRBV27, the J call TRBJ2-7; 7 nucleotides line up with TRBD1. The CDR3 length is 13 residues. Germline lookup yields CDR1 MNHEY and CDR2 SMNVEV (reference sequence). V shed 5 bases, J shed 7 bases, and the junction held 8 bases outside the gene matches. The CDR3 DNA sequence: TGTGCCAGCAGTGACGACAGGGTGGGAGAGCAGTACTTC. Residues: CASSDDRVGEQYF.

The CDR3 is CASSNIAGALFYEQYF. CDR3 nucleotide sequence: TGTGCCAGCTCTAATATCGCAGGGGCCCTCTTCTACGAGCAGTACTTC. The V gene is TRBV27, the J gene TRBJ2-5; D possibly corresponds to TRBD1 (6 bases). The closer fit of TRBJ2-7 to the DNA end suggests the J call may be wrong. CDR3 length: 16 residues. CDR1 MNHEY and CDR2 SMNVEV come from the germline V gene (reference sequence).

The chain's CDR3 is CASSIDLQGGYGYTF. The CDR3 DNA reads as TGTGCCAGTAGTATAGATCTGCAGGGCGGCTATGGCTACACCTTC. The rearrangement joins TRBV19 to TRBJ1-2; tentatively, D is TRBD1 (5 bases). The length of the CDR3 is 15 residues. The germline gives CDR1 LNHDA, CDR2 SQIVND (reference sequence). Deletions cut 0 bases from V and 4 bases from J, with 12 bases between.

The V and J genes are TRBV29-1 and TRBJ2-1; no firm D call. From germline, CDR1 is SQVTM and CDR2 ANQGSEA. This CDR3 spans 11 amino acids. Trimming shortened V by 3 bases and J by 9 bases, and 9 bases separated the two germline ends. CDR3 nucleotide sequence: TGCAGCGTTGATATCTGGCTTGAGCAGTTCTTC. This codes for CSVDIWLEQFF.

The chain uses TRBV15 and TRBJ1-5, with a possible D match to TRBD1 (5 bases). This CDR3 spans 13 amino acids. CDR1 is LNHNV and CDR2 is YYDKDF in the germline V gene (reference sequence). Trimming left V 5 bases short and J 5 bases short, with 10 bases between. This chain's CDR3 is CATSAGGDQPQHF. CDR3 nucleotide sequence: TGTGCCACCAGCGCGGGGGGGGATCAGCCCCAGCATTTT.

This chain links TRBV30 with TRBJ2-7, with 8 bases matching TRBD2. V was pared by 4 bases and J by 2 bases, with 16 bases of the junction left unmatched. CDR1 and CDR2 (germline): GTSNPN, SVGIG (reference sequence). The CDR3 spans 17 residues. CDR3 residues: CAWNPPGGGGAPYEQYF. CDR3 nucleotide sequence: TGTGCCTGGAATCCACCGGGGGGGGGAGGCGCCCCCTACGAGCAGTACTTC.

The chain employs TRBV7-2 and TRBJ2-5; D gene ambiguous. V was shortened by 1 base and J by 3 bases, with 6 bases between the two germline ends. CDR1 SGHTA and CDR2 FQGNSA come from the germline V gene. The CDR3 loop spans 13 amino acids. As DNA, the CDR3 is TGTGCCAGCAGCTTAGGGGCCGAAGAGACCCAGTACTTC. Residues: CASSLGAEETQYF.

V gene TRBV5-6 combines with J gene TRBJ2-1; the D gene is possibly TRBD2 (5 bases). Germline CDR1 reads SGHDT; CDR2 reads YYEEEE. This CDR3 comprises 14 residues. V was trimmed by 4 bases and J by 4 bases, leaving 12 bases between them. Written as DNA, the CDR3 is TGTGCCAGCAGCGCGCGGGCAGCTTACAATGAGCAGTTCTTC. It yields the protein CASSARAAYNEQFF.

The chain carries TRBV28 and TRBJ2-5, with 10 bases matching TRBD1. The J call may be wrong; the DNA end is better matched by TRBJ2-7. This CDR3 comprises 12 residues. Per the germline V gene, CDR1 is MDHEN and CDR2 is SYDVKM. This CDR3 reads CASTRDRGEQYF. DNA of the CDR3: TGTGCCAGCACTAGGGACAGGGGCGAGCAGTACTTC.

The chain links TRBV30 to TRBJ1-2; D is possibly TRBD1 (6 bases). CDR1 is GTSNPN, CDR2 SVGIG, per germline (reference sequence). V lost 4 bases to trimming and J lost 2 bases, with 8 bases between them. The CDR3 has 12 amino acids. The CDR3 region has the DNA TGTGCCTGGACCACAGGGAACTATGGCTACACCTTC. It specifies CAWTTGNYGYTF.

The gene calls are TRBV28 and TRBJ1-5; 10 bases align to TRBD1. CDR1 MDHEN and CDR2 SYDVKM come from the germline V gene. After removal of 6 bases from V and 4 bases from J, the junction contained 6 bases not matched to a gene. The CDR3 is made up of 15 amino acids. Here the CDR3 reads CASSPVDRGNQPQHF. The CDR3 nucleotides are TGTGCCAGCAGCCCCGTGGACAGGGGGAATCAGCCCCAGCATTTT.

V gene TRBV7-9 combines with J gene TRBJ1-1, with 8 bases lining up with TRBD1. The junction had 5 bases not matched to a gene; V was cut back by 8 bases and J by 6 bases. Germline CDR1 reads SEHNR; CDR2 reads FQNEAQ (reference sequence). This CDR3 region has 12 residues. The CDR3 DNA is TGTGCCAGCGACAGGGGAGGCGCTGAAGCTTTCTTT. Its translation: CASDRGGAEAFF. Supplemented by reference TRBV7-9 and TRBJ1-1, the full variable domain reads DTGVSQNPRHKITKRGQNVTFRCDPISEHNRLYWYRQTLGQGPEFLTYFQNEAQLEKSRLLSDRFSAERPKGSFSTLEIQRTEQGDSAMYLCASDRGGAEAFFGQGTRLTVV.

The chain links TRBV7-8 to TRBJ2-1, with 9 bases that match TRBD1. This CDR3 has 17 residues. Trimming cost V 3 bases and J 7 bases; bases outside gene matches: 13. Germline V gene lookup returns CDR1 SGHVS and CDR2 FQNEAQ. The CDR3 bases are TGTGCCAGCAGCTTGTGGGACAGGGCTAAACTAGGGAATGAGCAGTTCTTC. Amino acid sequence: CASSLWDRAKLGNEQFF.